This T cell receptor beta chain derives from a study of blood T cell repertoires in COVID-19. Study-level information: PBMCs, B-cell-depleted T cells, or T cells provided the cDNA or gDNA that made up the material.

The ends were cut back, 5 bases at V and 4 bases at J, with 17 bases in the middle. CDR3 length: 15 residues. Germline CDR1 is SGHNT and CDR2 is YENEEA. Clones were read by immunoSEQ multiplex PCR, and TCRdb kept only the in-frame ones, dropping some. The sample records around 67,000 clones, 75% to 90% being singletons. The V call is TRBV11-3, the J call TRBJ2-5; perhaps TRBD2 as D (6 bases). This TCR came from a man aged 50-59 years with active COVID-19. Sequenced: peripheral blood. This CDR3 is CASSPPRGGGETQYF. CDR3 coding DNA: TGTGCCAGCAGCCCCCCCCGGGGAGGTGGAGAGACCCAGTACTTC.